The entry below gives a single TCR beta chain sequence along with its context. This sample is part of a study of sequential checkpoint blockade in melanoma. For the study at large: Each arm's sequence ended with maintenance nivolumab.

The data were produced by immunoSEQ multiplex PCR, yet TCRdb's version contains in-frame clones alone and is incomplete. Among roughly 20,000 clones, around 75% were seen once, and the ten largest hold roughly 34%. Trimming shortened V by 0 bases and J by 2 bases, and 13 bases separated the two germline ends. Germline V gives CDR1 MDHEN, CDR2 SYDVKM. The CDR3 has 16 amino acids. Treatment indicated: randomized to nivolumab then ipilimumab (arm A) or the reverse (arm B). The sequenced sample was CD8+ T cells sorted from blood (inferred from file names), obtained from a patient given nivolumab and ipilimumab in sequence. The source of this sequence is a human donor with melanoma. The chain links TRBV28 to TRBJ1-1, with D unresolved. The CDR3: CASSLWGPLPNTEAFF. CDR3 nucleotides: TGTGCCAGCAGTTTATGGGGCCCTTTGCCAAACACTGAAGCTTTCTTT.